This TCR beta chain was sequenced for a study of blood T cell repertoires in COVID-19. Study details: Material from acute and convalescent COVID-19 was sourced from the United States, Italy and Spain. PBMCs, B-cell-depleted T cells, or T cells were the source of the cDNA or gDNA that made up the material.

Trimming took 3 bases from V and 4 from J; bases not matched to a gene: 9. This CDR3 contains 15 residues. Germline V lookup: CDR1 SGDLS, CDR2 YYNGEE. The sample holds one count of this clone. Original handling: Reference gene primers were amplified, and this amplification served to estimate nucleated cell counts. The repertoire was sequenced with immunoSEQ multiplex PCR; TCRdb's copy has only in-frame clones and lacks some. The V and J calls and clone size were taken over from that table, and D and trimming were inferred from the DNA. The sample carries hundreds of thousands of clones, approximately 81% recorded once.

The material sequenced was peripheral blood. The sequence was collected from a woman over 75 with acute or convalescent COVID-19. The chain employs TRBV9 and TRBJ1-2, with TRBD1 matching over 7 bases. The CDR3 protein is CASSAIAEGAYGYTF. In DNA, the CDR3 is TGTGCCAGCAGCGCTATCGCAGAGGGGGCCTATGGCTACACCTTC.